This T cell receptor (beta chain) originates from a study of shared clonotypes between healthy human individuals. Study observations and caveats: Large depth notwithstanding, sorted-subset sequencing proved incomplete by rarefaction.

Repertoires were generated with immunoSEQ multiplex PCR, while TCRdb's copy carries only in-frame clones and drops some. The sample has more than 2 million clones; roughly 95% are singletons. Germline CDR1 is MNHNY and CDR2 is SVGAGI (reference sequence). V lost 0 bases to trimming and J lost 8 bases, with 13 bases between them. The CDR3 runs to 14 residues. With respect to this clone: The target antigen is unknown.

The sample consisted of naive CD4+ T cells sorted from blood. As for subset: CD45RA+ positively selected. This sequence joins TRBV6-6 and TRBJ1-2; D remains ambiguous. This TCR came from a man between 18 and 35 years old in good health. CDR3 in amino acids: CASSYSEGRRGYTF. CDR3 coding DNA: TGTGCCAGCAGTTACTCGGAAGGGCGTAGGGGCTACACCTTC.